What follows is one T cell receptor (beta chain) and its context. This clone came up once. The specificity of this receptor is unknown. No base-level quality is on record; no much larger clone is a single base apart. At one collaborating source in Seattle, patients were enrolled during active infection and were followed longitudinally through the course of disease. The collaborating institutions used their own protocols to collect whole blood in K2EDTA tubes. Collaborator samples were shipped for TCRbeta analysis as frozen whole blood, isolated PBMCs, or DNA extracted from either sample type. TCRbeta CDR3 regions were amplified from genomic DNA by means of the immunoSEQ Assay, a bias-controlled multiplex PCR. Processing in the source paper ran as follows. The number of nucleated cells in each sample was estimated from the amplification of reference gene primers within the assay. To quantify the absolute abundance of each unique TCRbeta CDR3 rearrangement, sequence reads were collapsed and filtered. For each sample, productive Simpson clonality was calculated as the square root of Simpson's diversity index across productive rearrangements. Drawn from immuneACCESS, this table holds only the in-frame rearrangements with V and J called that TCRdb kept. Clones are partly lost; checked studies trace under half to an unresolved V gene and leave the rest unexplained. That table supplies the V and J calls and clone size; D and trimming were determined from the DNA. This sample holds some 200,000 clones; 82% were observed only once. The ten largest make up approximately 5.2% of the sample.

These data come from a study of blood T cell repertoires in COVID-19 (dated by TCRdb to about 2020). Turning to the overall study: Collaborator samples came from the United States, Italy and Spain and covered acute and convalescent phases of COVID-19. The samples were drawn from the first 160 participants of the ongoing ImmuneRACE study and from roughly 1,300 subjects provided by 6 global collaborators. Subjects who had been exposed to COVID-19, were actively infected with it, or had recovered from it provided the deeply sampled blood TCRbeta repertoires that made up the dataset. The repertoires were made available in a free public database intended to serve as a resource for research on the immune response to SARS-CoV-2. Nearly every sample came with metadata listing a de-identified subject ID, COVID-19 status, age in years and sex. HLA class I and class II types, where available, came from metadata supplied by the sample provider rather than from assay-based typing. The material from the prospective study consisted of cDNA or gDNA derived from T cells, B-cell-depleted T cells, or PBMCs.

The full study reports these points: The amount of clinical and demographic metadata varied by source and participant and was provided uncurated.

V drops 3 bases and J drops 9 bases, leaving 12 bases in between. The germline V gene encodes CDR1 MNHEY and CDR2 SMNVEV (reference sequence). Its CDR3 holds 14 amino acids, cysteine through phenylalanine. The kept DNA is CDR3 alone, 42 bases in frame from the first base. The sequence joins TRBV27 to TRBJ1-6; TRBD1 is a possible D gene, resting on 5 matching bases. This TCR derives from a woman in her 70s with COVID-19, enrolled during active disease. Material: peripheral blood. The sequenced DNA is TGTGCCAGCAGTTTTCAGGGTTTGGCTTCACCCCTCCACTTT. It translates to CASSFQGLASPLHF.